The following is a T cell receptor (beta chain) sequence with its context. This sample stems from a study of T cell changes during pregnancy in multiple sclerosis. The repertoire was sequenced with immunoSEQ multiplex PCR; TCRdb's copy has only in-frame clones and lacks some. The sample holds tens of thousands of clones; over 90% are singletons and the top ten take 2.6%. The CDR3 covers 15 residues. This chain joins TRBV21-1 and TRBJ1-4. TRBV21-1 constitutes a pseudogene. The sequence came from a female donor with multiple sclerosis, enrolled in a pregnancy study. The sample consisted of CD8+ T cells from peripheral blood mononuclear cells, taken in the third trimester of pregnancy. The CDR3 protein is CASSRRGGVSEKLFF. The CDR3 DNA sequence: TGTGCCAGCAGCAGGAGGGGGGGAGTCTCTGAAAAACTGTTTTTT.